Listed here are 29 T cell receptor beta chains from one sample, sequenced in a study of CD8 T cells in ankylosing spondylitis. In TCRdb, the 5' RACE reads were re-called with MiXCR into one record per CDR3 protein. The sample includes 240,000 or so distinct CDR3 sequences, roughly 8.6% of them seen just once. The material sequenced was blood, either unsorted or a sorted T cell fraction (not recorded which). Source of these receptors: a male donor with ankylosing spondylitis or in good health (not recorded which).

This clonotype appeared once. The V gene is TRBV4-3, the J gene TRBJ2-7; tentatively, D is TRBD2 (6 bases). V was shortened by 4 bases and J by 1 base, with 11 bases between the two germline ends. This CDR3 region has 14 residues. Germline V gene sequence: CDR1 LGHNA, CDR2 YSLEER. As DNA, the CDR3 is TGCGCCAGCAGCCCCCGACTAGATTCCTACGAGCAGTACTTC. It is translated as CASSPRLDSYEQYF.

This clonotype occurred a few times. The gene calls are TRBV5-5 and TRBJ1-5; 8 nucleotides line up with TRBD1. The CDR3 loop spans 16 amino acids. In germline, CDR1 is SGHKS, CDR2 YYEKEE (reference sequence). J gave up 6 bases and V 1 base, and 9 bases lay outside the gene matches. Here the CDR3 DNA reads TGTGCCAGCAGCTTGTCACTGACAGGGGAAGCTCAGCCCCAGCATTTT. Protein product: CASSLSLTGEAQPQHF.

This clonotype showed up many times. This chain uses TRBV10-3 with TRBJ2-7; D is possibly TRBD2 (6 bases). The CDR3 is 14 amino acids. CDR1 is ENHRY and CDR2 is SYGVKD in the germline V gene. Trimming cost V 11 bases and J 5 bases, with 22 bases left between them. DNA of the CDR3: TGTGCCGTTATGGGGGGTCAGGGTGACGACGAGCAGTACTTC. Protein: CAVMGGQGDDEQYF.

This clonotype was counted ten times or more. V is TRBV7-8 and J is TRBJ1-1; D not resolved. CDR3 length: 15 amino acids. Germline V gene lookup returns CDR1 SGHVS and CDR2 FQNEAQ. Trimming stripped 0 bases from V and 0 bases from J, with 8 bases between. CDR3 nucleotides: TGTGCCAGCAGCTTAGCGTCAGCACTGAACACTGAAGCTTTCTTT. Its translation is CASSLASALNTEAFF.

This clonotype was detected ten times or more. The chain has TRBV2 and TRBJ2-3, with D uncertain. CDR1 SNHLY and CDR2 FYNNEI come from the germline V gene. There are 12 residues in the CDR3. V was pared by 7 bases and J by 2 bases, with 7 bases between. The CDR3 nucleotides are TGTGCCAGCAAGGAAAACACAGATACGCAGTATTTT. Amino acid sequence: CASKENTDTQYF.

This clonotype was counted many times. The chain carries TRBV9 and TRBJ1-1; 9 bases fit TRBD1. J gave up 3 bases and V 1 base, and 4 bases lay outside the gene matches. CDR1 is SGDLS and CDR2 is YYNGEE in the germline V gene. The CDR3 totals 15 residues. The CDR3 spells CASSVTGQGDTEAFF. The CDR3 nucleotides read TGTGCCAGCAGCGTAACGGGACAGGGCGACACTGAAGCTTTCTTT.

V gene TRBV7-2 combines with J gene TRBJ1-3; a possible D gene is TRBD1 (5 bases). Germline V gene data show CDR1 as SGHTA and CDR2 as FQGNSA. The CDR3 loop spans 14 amino acids. V shed 7 bases and J shed 0 bases, with 10 bases lying between them. The CDR3 DNA follows: TGTGCCAGCACAGGGCAGGGCTCTGGAAACACCATATATTTT. It translates to CASTGQGSGNTIYF.

The genes are TRBV20-1 and TRBJ2-5, with 7 bases fitting TRBD2. The V segment lost 1 base and the J segment 5 bases; nucleotides outside the gene matches: 4. Per germline, CDR1 DFQATT and CDR2 SNEGSKA (reference sequence). The CDR3 length is 13 residues. Here the CDR3 DNA reads TGCAGTGCTAGAGTGCGGGAGCTGGAGACCCAGTACTTC. It codes for CSARVRELETQYF.

This clonotype was picked up many times. The chain carries TRBV13 and TRBJ2-3, with D unresolved. Germline V gene data show CDR1 as PRHDT and CDR2 as FYEKMQ (reference sequence). V dropped 7 bases and J dropped 7 bases, with 12 bases sitting between them. This CDR3 has 12 residues. The CDR3 is CASTDGSHTQYF. The DNA of the CDR3 is TGTGCCAGCACGGACGGGTCCCATACGCAGTATTTT.

This clonotype was recorded at least ten times. The chain carries TRBV5-1 and TRBJ1-2, with TRBD1 identical over 10 bases. V gave up 3 bases and J gave up 0 bases; unmatched junction bases: 8. Germline CDR1 and CDR2: SGHRS and YFSETQ. CDR3 length: 17 residues. The CDR3, as DNA: TGCGCCAGCAGCTCGTGGACAGGGGGGATAGCTAACTATGGCTACACCTTC. Protein sequence: CASSSWTGGIANYGYTF. The variable domain in full, completed from reference TRBV5-1 and TRBJ1-2, reads KAGVTQTPRYLIKTRGQQVTLSCSPISGHRSVSWYQQTPGQGLQFLFEYFSETQRNKGNFPGRFSGRQFSNSRSEMNVSTLELGDSALYLCASSSWTGGIANYGYTFGSGTRLTVV.

This clonotype was counted ten times or more. The chain combines TRBV11-3 with TRBJ2-5; 7 bases match TRBD1. Germline CDR1 reads SGHNT; CDR2 reads YENEEA. This CDR3 has 14 residues. Trimming took 5 bases from V and 2 from J; bases not matched to a gene: 5. The CDR3 reads CASSLRGQQETQYF. CDR3 nucleotide sequence: TGTGCCAGCAGCCTAAGGGGACAGCAAGAGACCCAGTACTTC.

Points on this clonotype: It may be a read error: a sequence one base away is much more abundant. The J gene is TRBJ2-7, the V gene TRBV6-5, with TRBD2 identical over 10 bases. The CDR3 is 13 amino acids. The V gene end was trimmed by 8 bases and the J gene end by 2 bases; junction bases not matched to a gene: 3. The germline V gene has CDR1 MNHEY and CDR2 SVGAGI. CDR3 loop: CASATSGAYEQYF. CDR3 in DNA: TGTGCCAGCGCTACTAGCGGGGCCTACGAGCAGTACTTC.

In its sample, this clonotype was seen many times. The chain has TRBV6-2 or TRBV6-3 and TRBJ1-1; TRBD1 is a possible D gene (6 bases). Per germline, CDR1 MNHEY and CDR2 SVGEGT. The CDR3 spans 13 residues. The ends were cut back, 6 bases at V and 3 bases at J, with 11 bases in the middle. The CDR3 protein is CASSSQGYTEAFF. CDR3 DNA: TGTGCCAGCAGCTCACAGGGTTACACTGAAGCTTTCTTT.

Ten or more counts support this clonotype. The chain links TRBV20-1 to TRBJ2-3; the match to TRBD2 covers 10 bases. With 7 bases clipped from V and 3 bases from J, the junction kept 16 bases outside the gene matches. This CDR3 contains 17 residues. Germline V gives CDR1 DFQATT, CDR2 SNEGSKA (reference sequence). CDR3 sequence reads: CSGSKGTSATRTDTQYF. In DNA, the CDR3 is TGCAGTGGGTCGAAAGGGACTAGCGCCACCAGAACAGATACGCAGTATTTT.

This clonotype appeared many times. This sequence joins TRBV20-1 and TRBJ1-1; no clear D gene. Germline V gene data show CDR1 as DFQATT and CDR2 as SNEGSKA (reference sequence). V was pared by 4 bases and J by 11 bases, with 29 bases between. The CDR3 covers 16 residues. CDR3 sequence: CSAIPLERAAIEAAFF. The CDR3 nucleotides read TGCAGTGCTATCCCCCTTGAAAGGGCAGCCATCGAGGCGGCTTTCTTT.

This rearrangement joins TRBV20-1 to TRBJ1-2; a possible D gene is TRBD1 (5 bases). V was pared by 2 bases and J by 9 bases, with 16 bases between. The germline V gene encodes CDR1 DFQATT and CDR2 SNEGSKA (reference sequence). The CDR3 runs 13 residues. CDR3 amino acids: CSARTGEGRSYTF. CDR3 in DNA: TGCAGTGCTAGAACGGGGGAGGGAAGGAGCTACACCTTC.

The gene calls are TRBV7-2 and TRBJ1-1; D gene uncertain. The CDR3 is 15 amino acids. Germline CDR1 and CDR2: SGHTA and FQGNSA. V was pared by 2 bases and J by 1 base, with 11 bases between. CDR3 sequence: CASSLQEARNTEAFF. DNA of the CDR3: TGTGCCAGCAGCTTACAGGAGGCGCGGAACACTGAAGCTTTCTTT.

This clonotype was detected ten times or more. CDR3 residues: CASSLVPGRTKNIQYF. In DNA, the CDR3 is TGTGCCAGCAGCCTCGTCCCAGGGCGAACCAAAAACATTCAGTACTTC. This chain uses TRBV7-2 with TRBJ2-4, with TRBD1 as a possible D gene (5 bases). CDR1 is SGHTA, CDR2 FQGNSA, per germline. With 5 bases removed from V and 2 bases from J, the gap between germline ends came to 16 bases. There are 16 residues in the CDR3.

This clonotype was counted many times. The chain links TRBV27 to TRBJ1-5; tentative D call: TRBD1 (5 bases). Germline CDR1 MNHEY, CDR2 SMNVEV (reference sequence). Between the trimmed V and J ends, which lost 3 bases and 5 bases, there was a span of 8 bases. The CDR3 is made up of 13 amino acids. Here the CDR3 DNA reads TGTGCCAGCAGTTTCGCGGGGGATCAGCCCCAGCATTTT. Translated, it gives CASSFAGDQPQHF.

This clonotype came up many times. The chain uses TRBV6-1 and TRBJ1-5; D unclear. The germline CDR1 and CDR2 sequences are MNHNS and SASEGT. The V and J ends lost 2 bases and 5 bases respectively, with 10 bases between them. The CDR3 loop spans 14 amino acids. The CDR3: CASSEWNTDQPQHF. As DNA, the CDR3 is TGTGCCAGCAGTGAATGGAATACGGATCAGCCCCAGCATTTT.

The chain joins TRBV24-1 to TRBJ2-3; 8 bases match TRBD1. The CDR3 spans 17 residues. Germline CDR1 reads KGHDR; CDR2 reads SFDVKD. The V and J ends lost 2 bases and 13 bases, in that order; junction bases with no gene match: 19. The DNA for the CDR3 is TGTGCCACCAGTGATTCGATCCCCGGCGACAGGGGACGTCAGGAGTATTTT. Translation: CATSDSIPGDRGRQEYF.

The chain has TRBV7-8 and TRBJ2-1, with 10 bases matching TRBD2. CDR1 and CDR2 from the germline V gene are SGHVS and FQNEAQ. The J segment lost 4 bases and the V segment lost 5 bases, leaving 5 bases of the junction unmatched. CDR3 length equals 15 residues. The CDR3 is CASSRQREGYNEQFF. For the CDR3, the DNA is TGTGCCAGCAGCAGACAGCGGGAGGGGTACAATGAGCAGTTCTTC.

This clonotype has a count of ten or more. The V gene is TRBV5-5, the J gene TRBJ2-1; D gene unclear. This CDR3 is built from 14 residues. CDR1 is SGHKS and CDR2 is YYEKEE in the germline V gene (reference sequence). V gave up 0 bases and J gave up 6 bases, with 10 bases separating them. The CDR3, as DNA: TGTGCCAGCAGCTTGGACGTGTTCGGCAATGAGCAGTTCTTC. It translates to CASSLDVFGNEQFF.

This clonotype was seen repeatedly, ten times or more. The chain joins TRBV20-1 to TRBJ2-3, with D perhaps TRBD1 (5 bases). Germline lookup yields CDR1 DFQATT and CDR2 SNEGSKA (reference sequence). The length of the CDR3 is 14 residues. The ends were cut back, 1 base at V and 6 bases at J, with 14 bases in the middle. This chain's CDR3 is CSARALDTQDTQYF. The CDR3 DNA reads TGCAGTGCTAGAGCCCTGGACACGCAGGATACGCAGTATTTT.

The sample holds many counts of this clonotype. The chain uses TRBV12-5 and TRBJ2-7, with TRBD2 matching 10 bases. Trimming cost V 0 bases and J 2 bases; bases outside gene matches: 4. Germline CDR1 is LGHNT and CDR2 is FRNRAP. The CDR3 has 16 residues. The DNA for the CDR3 is TGTGCTAGTGGTTTGGTACGCACTAGCGGGACCTACGAGCAGTACTTC. Translated, it gives CASGLVRTSGTYEQYF.

This clonotype was picked up many times. The V gene is TRBV7-3, the J gene TRBJ2-1, with 7 bases that match TRBD2. Germline V gene sequence: CDR1 SGHTA, CDR2 FQGTGA. V shed 1 base, J shed 0 bases, and the junction held 3 bases outside the gene matches. The CDR3 length is 16 residues. CDR3 bases: TGTGCCAGCAGCTTAAGCGGGGGTAGCTCCTACAATGAGCAGTTCTTC. It codes for CASSLSGGSSYNEQFF.

This clonotype was found a few times. The rearrangement links TRBV7-2 to TRBJ2-7; possible D gene TRBD2, 6 bases. Trimming stripped 3 bases from V and 3 bases from J, with 15 bases between. Germline CDR1 reads SGHTA; CDR2 reads FQGNSA. The CDR3 sequence is 15 residues long. The CDR3 region has the DNA TGTGCCAGCAGCTTGGCCGGGACTCCCTTCTACGAGCAGTACTTC. Its translation: CASSLAGTPFYEQYF.

CDR3 sequence reads: CASSSLGGLTYNEQFF. The CDR3 DNA sequence: TGTGCCAGCAGCTCACTAGGGGGGCTAACCTACAATGAGCAGTTCTTC. V gene TRBV7-2 combines with J gene TRBJ2-1, with D possibly being TRBD1 or TRBD2 (6 bases each). V was trimmed by 4 bases and J by 2 bases, leaving 15 bases between them. Germline-derived CDR1 and CDR2 are SGHTA and FQGNSA. The CDR3 is 16 residues long. The complete variable domain, with remaining parts taken from reference TRBV7-2 and TRBJ2-1, reads GAGVSQSPSNKVTEKGKDVELRCDPISGHTALYWYRQSLGQGLEFLIYFQGNSAPDKSGLPSDRFSAERTGGSVSTLTIQRTQQEDSAVYLCASSSLGGLTYNEQFFGPGTRLTVL.

The table lists this clonotype with a few counts. V is TRBV30 and J is TRBJ1-5, with 11 bases aligning to TRBD1. This CDR3 has 15 residues. The germline V gene has CDR1 GTSNPN and CDR2 SVGIG (reference sequence). Unmatched junction bases numbered 6, after V lost 2 bases and J lost 6 bases. The CDR3 reads CAWSRGQGARQPQHF. CDR3 nucleotides: TGTGCCTGGAGTAGAGGACAGGGGGCGCGTCAGCCCCAGCATTTT.